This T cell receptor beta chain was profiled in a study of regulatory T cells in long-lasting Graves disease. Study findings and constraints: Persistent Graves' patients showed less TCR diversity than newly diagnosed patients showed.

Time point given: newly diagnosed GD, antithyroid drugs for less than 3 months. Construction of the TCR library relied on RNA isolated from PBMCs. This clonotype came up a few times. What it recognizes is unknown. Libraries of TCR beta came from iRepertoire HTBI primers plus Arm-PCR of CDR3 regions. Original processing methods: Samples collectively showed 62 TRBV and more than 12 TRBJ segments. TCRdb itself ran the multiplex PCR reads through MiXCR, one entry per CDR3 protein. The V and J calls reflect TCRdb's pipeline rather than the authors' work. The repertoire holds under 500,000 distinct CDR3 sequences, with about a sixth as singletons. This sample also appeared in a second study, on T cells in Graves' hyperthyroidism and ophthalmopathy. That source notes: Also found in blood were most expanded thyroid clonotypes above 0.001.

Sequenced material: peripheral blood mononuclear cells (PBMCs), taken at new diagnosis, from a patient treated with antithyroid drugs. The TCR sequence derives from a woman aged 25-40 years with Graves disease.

The CDR3 region is CASNPHRASGTNISTDTQYF. CDR3 coding DNA: TGTGCCAGCAACCCTCACAGGGCTAGCGGGACCAATATTAGCACAGATACGCAGTATTTT. This chain links TRBV11-3 with TRBJ2-3, with 9 bases that match TRBD2. Trimming took 7 bases from V and 0 from J; bases not matched to a gene: 20. Germline V lookup: CDR1 SGHNT, CDR2 YENEEA. The CDR3 length is 20 residues.